The T cell receptor beta chain described here comes from a study of T cell responses to AZD1222 COVID-19 vaccine. Study findings and constraints: Unmutated variant regions reportedly attract nearly half of all spike-specific TCRs. White British ancestry dominated among donors, who included more females, and clonal diversity was possibly underestimated.

Note on this clone: What it recognizes is unknown.

The repertoire was sequenced with immunoSEQ multiplex PCR; TCRdb's copy has only in-frame clones and lacks some. The sample records about 81,000 clones, less than 95% being singletons. This CDR3 spans 12 amino acids. Germline CDR1 and CDR2: ENHRY and SYGVKD. The V gene lost 4 bases and the J gene lost 0 bases, with 3 bases spanning the gap. Pooling of second doses given at about 4 or about 12 weeks was done. The chain uses TRBV10-3 and TRBJ1-1; D is unresolved. Specimen: peripheral blood, collected 28 days after the second AZD1222 dose. This sequence was found in an adult who received the AZD1222 COVID-19 vaccine. The CDR3 reads CAISGMNTEAFF. The CDR3 DNA reads TGTGCCATCAGTGGCATGAACACTGAAGCTTTCTTT.